The present T cell receptor (beta chain) was sequenced within a study of identical twins. Study-wide findings and caveats: With monozygotic twins, out-of-frame TCR alpha sharing exceeded what models estimated. Partly confounded zero-insertion analyses could result from invariant MAIT and iNKT cells.

This CDR3 region has 14 residues. Germline CDR1 is DFQATT and CDR2 is SNEGSKA (reference sequence). Trimming took off 1 base at V and 0 bases at J, with 8 bases between the two ends. Details on this clonotype: No antigen is known for it.

A template switching step contributed a universal primer site, while unique molecular identifiers were present in the cDNA. TCRdb re-called the 5' RACE reads through MiXCR, storing one row per CDR3 protein. The sample includes some 760,000 distinct CDR3 sequences, 15% to 20% seen only once; the top ten take around 13%. This sample was also put to use in a study of T cells expressing NK-cell markers.

This TCR came from a woman aged 18-29 years in good health. The chain links TRBV20-1 to TRBJ2-3; no reliable D call. The sequencing input was PBMCs. The CDR3 protein is CSARGRGSTDTQYF. CDR3 bases: TGCAGTGCTAGAGGACGTGGGAGCACAGATACGCAGTATTTT.